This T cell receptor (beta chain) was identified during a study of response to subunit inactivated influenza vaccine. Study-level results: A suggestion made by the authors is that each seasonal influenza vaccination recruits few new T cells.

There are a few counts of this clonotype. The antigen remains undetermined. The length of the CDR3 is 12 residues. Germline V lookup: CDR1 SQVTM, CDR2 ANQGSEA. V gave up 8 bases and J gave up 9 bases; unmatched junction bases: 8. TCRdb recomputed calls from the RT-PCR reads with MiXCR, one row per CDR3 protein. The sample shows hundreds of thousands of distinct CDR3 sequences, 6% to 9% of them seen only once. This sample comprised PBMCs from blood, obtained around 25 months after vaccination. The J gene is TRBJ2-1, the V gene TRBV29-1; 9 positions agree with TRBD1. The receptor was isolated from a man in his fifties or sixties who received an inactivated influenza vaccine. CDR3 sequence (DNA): TGCAGCACCCGGACAGGGGTGGCTGAGCAGTTCTTC. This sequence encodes CSTRTGVAEQFF.